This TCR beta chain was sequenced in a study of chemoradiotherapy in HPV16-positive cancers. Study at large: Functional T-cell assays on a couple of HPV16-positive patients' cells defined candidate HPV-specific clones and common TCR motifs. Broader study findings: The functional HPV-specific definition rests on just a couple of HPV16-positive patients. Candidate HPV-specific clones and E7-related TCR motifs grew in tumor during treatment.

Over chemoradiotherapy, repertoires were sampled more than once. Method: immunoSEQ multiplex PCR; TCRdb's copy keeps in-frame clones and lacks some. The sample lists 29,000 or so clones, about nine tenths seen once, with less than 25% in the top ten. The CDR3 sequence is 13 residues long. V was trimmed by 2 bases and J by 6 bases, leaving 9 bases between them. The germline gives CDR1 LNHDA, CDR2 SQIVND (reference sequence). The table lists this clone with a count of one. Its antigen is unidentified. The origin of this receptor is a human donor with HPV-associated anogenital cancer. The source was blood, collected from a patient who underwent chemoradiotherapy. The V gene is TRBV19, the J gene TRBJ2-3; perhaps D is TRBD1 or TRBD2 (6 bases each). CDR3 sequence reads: CASSIRGADTQYF. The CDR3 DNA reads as TGTGCCAGTAGTATAAGGGGGGCGGATACGCAGTATTTT.